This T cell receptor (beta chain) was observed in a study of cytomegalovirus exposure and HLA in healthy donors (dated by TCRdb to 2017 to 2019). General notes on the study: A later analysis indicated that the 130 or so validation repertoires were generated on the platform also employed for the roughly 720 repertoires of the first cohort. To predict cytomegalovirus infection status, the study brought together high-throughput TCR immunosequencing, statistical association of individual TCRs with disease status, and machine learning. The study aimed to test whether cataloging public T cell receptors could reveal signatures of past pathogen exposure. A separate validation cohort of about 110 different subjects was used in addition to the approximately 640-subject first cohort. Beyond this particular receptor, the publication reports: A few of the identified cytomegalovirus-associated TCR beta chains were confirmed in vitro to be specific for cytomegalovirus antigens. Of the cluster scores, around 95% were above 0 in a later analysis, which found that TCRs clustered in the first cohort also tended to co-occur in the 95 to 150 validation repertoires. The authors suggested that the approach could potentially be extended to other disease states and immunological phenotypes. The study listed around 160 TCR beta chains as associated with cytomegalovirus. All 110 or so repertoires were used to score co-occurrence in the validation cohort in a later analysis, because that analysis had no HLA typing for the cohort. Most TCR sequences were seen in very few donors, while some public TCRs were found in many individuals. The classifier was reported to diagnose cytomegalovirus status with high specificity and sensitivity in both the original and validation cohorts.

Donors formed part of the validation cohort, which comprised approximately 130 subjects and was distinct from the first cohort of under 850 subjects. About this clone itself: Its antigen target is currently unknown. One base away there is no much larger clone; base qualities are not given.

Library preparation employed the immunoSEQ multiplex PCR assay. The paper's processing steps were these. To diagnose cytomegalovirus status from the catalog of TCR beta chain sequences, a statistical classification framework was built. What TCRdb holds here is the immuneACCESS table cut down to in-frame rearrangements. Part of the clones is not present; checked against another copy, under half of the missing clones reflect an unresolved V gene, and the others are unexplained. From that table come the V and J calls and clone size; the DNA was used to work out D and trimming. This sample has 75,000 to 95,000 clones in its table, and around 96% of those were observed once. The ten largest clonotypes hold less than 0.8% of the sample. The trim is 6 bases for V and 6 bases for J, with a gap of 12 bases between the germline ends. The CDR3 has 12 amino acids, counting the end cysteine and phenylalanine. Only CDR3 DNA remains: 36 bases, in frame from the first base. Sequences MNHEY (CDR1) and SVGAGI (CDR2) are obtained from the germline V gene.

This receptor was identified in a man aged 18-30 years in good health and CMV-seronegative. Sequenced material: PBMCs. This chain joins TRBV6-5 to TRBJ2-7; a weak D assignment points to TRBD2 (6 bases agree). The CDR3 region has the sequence CASSGSMGEQYF. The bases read TGTGCCAGCAGCGGGAGTATGGGCGAGCAGTACTTC.